The 3 T cell receptor beta chains below were found in one sample sequenced in a study of control samples from healthy donors and cancer patients. The table came from immunoSEQ multiplex PCR; TCRdb's copy has only in-frame clones and leaves some out. The sample lists about 120,000 clones; 85% to 95% were seen once. Sequences were obtained from PBMCs. The source is a man aged 80 or over with head and neck cancer.

The genes are TRBV10-3 and TRBJ2-7, with TRBD2 identical over 10 bases. Germline CDR1 reads ENHRY; CDR2 reads SYGVKD. The CDR3 consists of 15 residues. The V segment lost 3 bases and the J segment 4 bases; nucleotides outside the gene matches: 6. CDR3 nucleotides: TGTGCCATCAGTGAAGGGCTAGCGGGGGTTTACGAGCAGTACTTC. Protein: CAISEGLAGVYEQYF.

This chain links TRBV5-4 with TRBJ1-4, with D uncertain. V dropped 0 bases and J dropped 6 bases, with 9 bases sitting between them. CDR1 and CDR2 from the germline V gene are SGHNT and YYREEE (reference sequence). The CDR3 has 14 residues. The CDR3 loop is CASSLGQSDEKLFF. CDR3 in DNA: TGTGCCAGCAGCTTGGGACAAAGCGATGAAAAACTGTTTTTT.

The V gene is TRBV6-2 or TRBV6-3, the J gene TRBJ1-4, with D perhaps matching TRBD1 (5 bases). V was clipped by 4 bases and J by 5 bases, with 17 bases between them. CDR1 and CDR2 from the germline V gene are MNHEY and SVGEGT. The length of the CDR3 is 16 residues. The CDR3, as DNA: TGTGCCAGCAGTTCATGGGGGGACCGGAGGAATGAAAAACTGTTTTTT. This sequence encodes CASSSWGDRRNEKLFF.